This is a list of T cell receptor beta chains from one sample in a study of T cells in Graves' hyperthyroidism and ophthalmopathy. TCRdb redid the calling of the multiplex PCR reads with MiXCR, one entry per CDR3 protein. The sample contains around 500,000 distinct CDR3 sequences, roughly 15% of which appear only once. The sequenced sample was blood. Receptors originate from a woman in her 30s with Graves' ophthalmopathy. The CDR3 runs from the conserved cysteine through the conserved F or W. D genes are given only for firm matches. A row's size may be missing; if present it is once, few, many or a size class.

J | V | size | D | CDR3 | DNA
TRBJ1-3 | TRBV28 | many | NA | CASSLEGGNTIYF | TGTGCCAGCAGTTTAGAAGGTGGAAACACCATATATTTT
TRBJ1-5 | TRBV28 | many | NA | CASSAVDTISNQPQHF | TGTGCCAGCAGTGCGGTCGACACTATTAGCAATCAGCCCCAGCATTTT
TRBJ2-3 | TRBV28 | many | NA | CASRETGRFGTDTQYF | TGTGCCAGCAGGGAGACAGGGAGGTTCGGCACAGATACGCAGTATTTT
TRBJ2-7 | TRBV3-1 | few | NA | CASSEYGPGSYEQYF | TGTGCCAGCAGTGAATACGGACCTGGCTCCTACGAGCAGTACTTC
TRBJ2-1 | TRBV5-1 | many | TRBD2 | CASSLGLAEPTYNEQFF | TGCGCCAGCAGCCTGGGACTAGCGGAACCAACCTACAATGAGCAGTTCTTC
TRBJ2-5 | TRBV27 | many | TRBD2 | CASRLNLAGEGETQYF | TGTGCCAGCAGGCTTAATTTAGCGGGAGAGGGAGAGACCCAGTACTTC
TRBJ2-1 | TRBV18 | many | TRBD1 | CASSPAGTVHNEQFF | TGTGCCAGCTCACCAGCCGGGACAGTGCACAATGAGCAGTTCTTC
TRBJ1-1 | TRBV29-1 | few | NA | CSVVGGLNTEAFF | TGCAGCGTTGTCGGGGGGCTGAACACTGAAGCTTTCTTT
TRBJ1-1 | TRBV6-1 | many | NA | CASSPSTFTEAFF | TGTGCCAGCAGCCCCTCGACCTTCACTGAAGCTTTCTTT
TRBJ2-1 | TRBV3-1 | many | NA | CASSQPKGVGTEQFF | TGTGCCAGCAGCCAACCTAAGGGTGTGGGTACTGAGCAGTTCTTC
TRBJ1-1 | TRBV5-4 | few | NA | CASSLAPGGDTEAFF | TGTGCCAGCAGCTTGGCCCCGGGAGGGGACACTGAAGCTTTCTTT
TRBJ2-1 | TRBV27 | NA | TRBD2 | CASSSGLAANEQFF | TGTGCCAGCAGTTCGGGACTAGCGGCGAATGAGCAGTTCTTC
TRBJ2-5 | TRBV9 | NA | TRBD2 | CASSVDRLAETQYF | TGTGCCAGCAGCGTAGATCGACTAGCGGAGACCCAGTACTTC
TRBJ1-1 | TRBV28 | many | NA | CASSLWSLWTRQKNTEAFF | TGTGCCAGCAGTTTATGGTCATTGTGGACCCGACAAAAGAACACTGAAGCTTTCTTT
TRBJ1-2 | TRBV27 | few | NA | CASSDTNYGYTF | TGTGCCAGCAGCGACACTAACTATGGCTACACCTTC
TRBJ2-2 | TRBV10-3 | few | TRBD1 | CAISEGQGSTGELFF | TGTGCCATCAGTGAAGGACAGGGAAGCACCGGGGAGCTGTTTTTT
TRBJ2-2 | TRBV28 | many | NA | CASYATVVNTGELFF | TGTGCCAGCTATGCGACGGTAGTGAACACCGGGGAGCTGTTTTTT
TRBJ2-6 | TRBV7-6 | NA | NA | CASSYPGHISGANVLTF | TGTGCCAGCAGCTATCCGGGACATATCTCTGGGGCCAACGTCCTGACTTTC
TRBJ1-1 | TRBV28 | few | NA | CASSLRGAEEAFF | TGTGCCAGCAGTTTACGCGGGGCAGAGGAAGCTTTCTTT
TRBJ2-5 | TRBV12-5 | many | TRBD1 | CASGSTQGQRQETQYF | TGTGCTAGTGGTTCGACTCAGGGACAGCGGCAAGAGACCCAGTACTTC
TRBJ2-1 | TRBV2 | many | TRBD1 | CASSETGSSYNEQFF | TGTGCCAGCAGTGAGACAGGGTCTTCCTACAATGAGCAGTTCTTC
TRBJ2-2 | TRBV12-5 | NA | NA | CASGFSAENGGELFF | TGTGCTAGTGGTTTCTCCGCCGAGAACGGCGGGGAGCTGTTTTTT
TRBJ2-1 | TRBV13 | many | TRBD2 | CASSLTSGRAGDEQFF | TGTGCCAGCAGCCTGACTAGCGGGAGGGCCGGCGATGAGCAGTTCTTC
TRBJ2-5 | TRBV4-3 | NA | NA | CASSQEYREGETQYF | TGCGCCAGCAGCCAAGAGTACAGGGAGGGAGAGACCCAGTACTTC
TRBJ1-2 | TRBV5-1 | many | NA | CASRYEPHSSNPGYTF | TGCGCCAGCAGATACGAACCCCATTCGAGTAACCCGGGCTACACCTTC
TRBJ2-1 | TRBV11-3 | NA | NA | CASSLGRHNEQFF | TGTGCCAGCAGCTTAGGGCGACACAATGAGCAGTTCTTC
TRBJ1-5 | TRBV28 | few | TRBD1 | CASTLTGVSNQPQHF | TGTGCCAGCACCCTGACAGGGGTAAGCAATCAGCCCCAGCATTTT
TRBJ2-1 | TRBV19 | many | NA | CASSPSTSSDEQFF | TGTGCCAGTAGTCCCAGCACATCGAGCGATGAGCAGTTCTTC
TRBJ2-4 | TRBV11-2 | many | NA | CASSLEPGAGNIQYF | TGTGCCAGCAGCTTAGAGCCCGGGGCGGGAAACATTCAGTACTTC
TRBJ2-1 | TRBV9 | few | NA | CASSVVREDYNEQFF | TGTGCCAGCAGCGTAGTCAGGGAGGATTACAATGAGCAGTTCTTC
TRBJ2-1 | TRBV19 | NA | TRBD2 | CASSPRTSLANEQFF | TGTGCCAGTAGTCCCCGGACTAGTCTGGCCAATGAGCAGTTCTTC
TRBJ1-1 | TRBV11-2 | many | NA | CASSLEPGPNTEAFF | TGTGCCAGCAGCTTAGAGCCGGGGCCCAACACTGAAGCTTTCTTT
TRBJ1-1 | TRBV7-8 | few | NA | CASRPGDTEAFF | TGTGCCAGCAGGCCAGGGGATACTGAAGCTTTCTTT
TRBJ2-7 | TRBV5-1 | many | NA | CASSLAGRGSAEQYF | TGCGCCAGCAGCTTGGCCGGCCGGGGGTCTGCCGAGCAGTACTTC
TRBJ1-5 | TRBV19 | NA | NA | CASKWGKTNQPQHF | TGTGCCAGTAAGTGGGGGAAGACAAATCAGCCCCAGCATTTT
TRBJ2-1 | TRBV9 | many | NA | CASSVAARSSYNEQFF | TGTGCCAGCAGCGTAGCTGCGCGGAGCTCCTACAATGAGCAGTTCTTC
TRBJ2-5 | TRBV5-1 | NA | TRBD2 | CASSAAGTRETQYF | TGCGCCAGCAGCGCCGCCGGGACTAGGGAGACCCAGTACTTC
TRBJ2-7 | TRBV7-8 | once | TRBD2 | CASSLEGLAGREQYF | TGTGCCAGCAGCTTAGAGGGACTAGCGGGACGGGAGCAGTACTTC
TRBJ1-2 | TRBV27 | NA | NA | CASSFTGPNYGYTF | TGTGCCAGCAGTTTTACGGGGCCTAACTATGGCTACACCTTC
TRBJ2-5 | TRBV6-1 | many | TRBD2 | CASSLLAGGYQETQYF | TGTGCCAGCAGTTTATTAGCGGGAGGGTACCAAGAGACCCAGTACTTC
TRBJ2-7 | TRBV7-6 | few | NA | CASSLGMGQGYEQYF | TGTGCCAGCAGCTTAGGGATGGGGCAGGGCTACGAGCAGTACTTC
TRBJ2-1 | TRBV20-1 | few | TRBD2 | CSVCTPLAGGGDEQFF | TGCAGTGTTTGCACCCCTCTAGCGGGGGGGGGCGATGAGCAGTTCTTC
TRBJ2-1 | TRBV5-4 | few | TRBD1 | CASSYHRGEQFF | TGTGCCAGCAGCTACCACAGGGGTGAGCAGTTCTTC
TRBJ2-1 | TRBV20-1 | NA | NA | CSASSSVRADDEQFF | TGCAGTGCTAGTTCTAGCGTGAGGGCCGATGATGAGCAGTTCTTC
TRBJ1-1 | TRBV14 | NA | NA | CASSQAWSRDMAFF | TGTGCCAGCAGCCAAGCTTGGTCCAGGGATATGGCTTTCTTT
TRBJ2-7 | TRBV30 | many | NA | CAWSVLGTESGQYF | TGTGCCTGGAGTGTACTTGGGACGGAAAGTGGGCAGTACTTC